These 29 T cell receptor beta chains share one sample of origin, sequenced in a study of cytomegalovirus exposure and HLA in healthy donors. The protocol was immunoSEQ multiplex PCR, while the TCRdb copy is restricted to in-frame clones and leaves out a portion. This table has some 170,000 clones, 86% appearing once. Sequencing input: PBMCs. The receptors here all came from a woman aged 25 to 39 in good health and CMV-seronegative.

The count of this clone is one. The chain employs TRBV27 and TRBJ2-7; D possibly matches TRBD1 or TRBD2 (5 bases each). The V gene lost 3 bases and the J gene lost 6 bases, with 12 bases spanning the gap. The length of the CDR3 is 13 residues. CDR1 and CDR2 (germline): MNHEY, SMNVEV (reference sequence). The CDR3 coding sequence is TGTGCCAGCAGTTTGGGTGGGGGATTCGAGCAGTACTTC. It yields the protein CASSLGGGFEQYF.

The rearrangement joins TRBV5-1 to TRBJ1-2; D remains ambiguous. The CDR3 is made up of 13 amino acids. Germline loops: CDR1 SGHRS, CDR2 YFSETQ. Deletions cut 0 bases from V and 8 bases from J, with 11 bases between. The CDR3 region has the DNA TGCGCCAGCAGCTTGGGCGGAGGGAAGGGCTACACCTTC. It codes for CASSLGGGKGYTF.

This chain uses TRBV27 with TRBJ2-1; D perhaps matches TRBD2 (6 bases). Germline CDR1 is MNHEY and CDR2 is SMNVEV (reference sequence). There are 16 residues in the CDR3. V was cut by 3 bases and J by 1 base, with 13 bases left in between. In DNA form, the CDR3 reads TGTGCCAGCAGTTTTATCTCCGGGACTTCCTACAATGAGCAGTTCTTC. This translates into CASSFISGTSYNEQFF.

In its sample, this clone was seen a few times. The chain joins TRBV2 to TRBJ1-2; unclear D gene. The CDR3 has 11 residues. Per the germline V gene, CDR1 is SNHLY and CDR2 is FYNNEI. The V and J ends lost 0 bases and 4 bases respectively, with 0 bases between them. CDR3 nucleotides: TGTGCCAGCAGTGAAGCCTATGGCTACACCTTC. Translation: CASSEAYGYTF.

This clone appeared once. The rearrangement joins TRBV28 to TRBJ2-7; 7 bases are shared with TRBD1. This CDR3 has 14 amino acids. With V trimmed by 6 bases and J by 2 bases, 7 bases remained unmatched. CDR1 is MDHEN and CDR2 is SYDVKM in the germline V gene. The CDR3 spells CASSRQGQPYEQYF. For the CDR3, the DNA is TGTGCCAGCAGCCGACAGGGACAACCCTACGAGCAGTACTTC.

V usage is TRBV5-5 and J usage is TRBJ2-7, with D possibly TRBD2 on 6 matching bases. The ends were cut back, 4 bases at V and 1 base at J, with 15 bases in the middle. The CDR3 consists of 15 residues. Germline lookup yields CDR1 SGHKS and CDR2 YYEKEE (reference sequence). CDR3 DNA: TGTGCCAGCAGCAGCCCTAAGGCGGGATCCTACGAGCAGTACTTC. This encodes CASSSPKAGSYEQYF.

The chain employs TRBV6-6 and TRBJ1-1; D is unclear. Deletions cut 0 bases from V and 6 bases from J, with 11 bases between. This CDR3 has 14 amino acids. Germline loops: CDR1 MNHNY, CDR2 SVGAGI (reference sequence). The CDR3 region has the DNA TGTGCCAGCAGTTACTCGATTTCGAGTCCTGAAGCTTTCTTT. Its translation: CASSYSISSPEAFF.

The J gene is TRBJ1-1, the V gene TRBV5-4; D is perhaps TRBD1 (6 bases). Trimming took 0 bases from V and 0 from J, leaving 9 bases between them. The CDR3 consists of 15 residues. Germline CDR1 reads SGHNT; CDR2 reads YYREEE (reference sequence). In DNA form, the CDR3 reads TGTGCCAGCAGCTTGGGCGACAGGTTGAACACTGAAGCTTTCTTT. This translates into CASSLGDRLNTEAFF.

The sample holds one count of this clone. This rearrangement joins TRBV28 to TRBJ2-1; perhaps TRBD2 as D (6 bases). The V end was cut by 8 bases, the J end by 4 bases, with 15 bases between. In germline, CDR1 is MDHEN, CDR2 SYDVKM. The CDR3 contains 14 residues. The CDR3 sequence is CASYRLGAYNEQFF. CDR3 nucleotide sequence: TGTGCCAGCTATCGACTAGGCGCTTACAATGAGCAGTTCTTC.

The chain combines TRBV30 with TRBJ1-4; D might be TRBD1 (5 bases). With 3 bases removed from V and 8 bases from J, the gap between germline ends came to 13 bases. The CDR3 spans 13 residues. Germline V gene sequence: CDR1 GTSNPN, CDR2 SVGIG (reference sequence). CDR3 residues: CAWSRRGREKLFF. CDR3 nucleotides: TGTGCCTGGAGCCGGAGGGGAAGGGAAAAACTGTTTTTT.

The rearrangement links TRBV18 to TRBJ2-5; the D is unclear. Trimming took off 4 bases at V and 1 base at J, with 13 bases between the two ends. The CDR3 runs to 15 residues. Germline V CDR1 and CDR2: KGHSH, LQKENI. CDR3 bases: TGTGCCAGCTCACTCTGGCAGCAGCCCCAAGAGACCCAGTACTTC. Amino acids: CASSLWQQPQETQYF.

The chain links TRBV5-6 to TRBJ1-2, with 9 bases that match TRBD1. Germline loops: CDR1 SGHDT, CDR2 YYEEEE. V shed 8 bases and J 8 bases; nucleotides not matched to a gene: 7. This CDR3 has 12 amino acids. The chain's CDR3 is CASQQGAQGYTF. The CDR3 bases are TGTGCCAGTCAACAGGGGGCGCAGGGCTACACCTTC.

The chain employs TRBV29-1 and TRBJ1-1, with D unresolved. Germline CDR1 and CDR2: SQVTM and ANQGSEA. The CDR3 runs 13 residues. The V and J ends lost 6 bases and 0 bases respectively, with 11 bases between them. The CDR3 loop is CSVGPLMNTEAFF. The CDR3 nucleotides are TGCAGCGTCGGACCTCTGATGAACACTGAAGCTTTCTTT.

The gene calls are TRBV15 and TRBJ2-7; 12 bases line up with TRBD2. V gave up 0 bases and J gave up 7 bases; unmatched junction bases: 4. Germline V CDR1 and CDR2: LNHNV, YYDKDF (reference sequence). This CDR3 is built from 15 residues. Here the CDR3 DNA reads TGTGCCACCAGCAGAGATCTAGCGGGAGGGGGGGAGCAGTACTTC. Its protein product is CATSRDLAGGGEQYF.

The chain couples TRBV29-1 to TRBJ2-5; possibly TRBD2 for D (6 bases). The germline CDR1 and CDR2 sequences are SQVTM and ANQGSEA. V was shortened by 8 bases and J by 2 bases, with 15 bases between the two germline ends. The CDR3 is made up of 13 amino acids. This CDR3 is CSTPRRDQETQYF. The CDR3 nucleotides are TGCAGCACTCCTCGGCGGGATCAAGAGACCCAGTACTTC. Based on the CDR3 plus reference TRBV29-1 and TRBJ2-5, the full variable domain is SAVISQKPSRDICQRGTSLTIQCQVDSQVTMMFWYRQQPGQSLTLIATANQGSEATYESGFVIDKFPISRPNLTFSTLTVSNMSPEDSSIYLCSTPRRDQETQYFGPGTRLLVL.

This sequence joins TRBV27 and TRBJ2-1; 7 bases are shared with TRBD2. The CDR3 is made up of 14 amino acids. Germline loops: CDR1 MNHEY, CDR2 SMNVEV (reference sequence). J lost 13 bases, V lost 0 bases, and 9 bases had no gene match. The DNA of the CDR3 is TGTGCCAGCAGTTTATCGGAAGCCGGGACTAATCAGTTCTTC. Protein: CASSLSEAGTNQFF.

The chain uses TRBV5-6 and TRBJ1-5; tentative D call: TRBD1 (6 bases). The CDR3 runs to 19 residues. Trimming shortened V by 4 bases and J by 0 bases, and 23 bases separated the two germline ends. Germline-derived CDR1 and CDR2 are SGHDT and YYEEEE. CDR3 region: CASSELGGGAIGSNQPQHF. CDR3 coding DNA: TGTGCCAGCAGCGAGTTAGGAGGGGGGGCGATTGGTAGCAATCAGCCCCAGCATTTT.

The CDR3 region has the DNA TGTGCCAGCTCCGGGTCTCACACCGGGGAGCTGTTTTTT. Translating it yields CASSGSHTGELFF. This sequence joins TRBV19 and TRBJ2-2; D is unresolved. CDR1 is LNHDA, CDR2 SQIVND, per germline (reference sequence). CDR3 length equals 13 residues. V was pared by 9 bases and J by 3 bases, with 11 bases between.

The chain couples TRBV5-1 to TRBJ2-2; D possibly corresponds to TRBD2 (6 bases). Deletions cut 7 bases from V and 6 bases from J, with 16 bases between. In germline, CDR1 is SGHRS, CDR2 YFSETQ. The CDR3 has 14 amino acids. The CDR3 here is CASRTGTPPGELFF. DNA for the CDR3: TGCGCCAGCCGCACCGGGACTCCTCCCGGGGAGCTGTTTTTT.

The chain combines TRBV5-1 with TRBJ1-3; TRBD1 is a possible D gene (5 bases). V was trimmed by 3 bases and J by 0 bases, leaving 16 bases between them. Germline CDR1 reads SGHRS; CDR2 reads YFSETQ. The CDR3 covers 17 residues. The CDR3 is CASSSLSGANSGNTIYF. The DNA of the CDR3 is TGCGCCAGCAGCTCCCTTAGTGGGGCCAACTCTGGAAACACCATATATTTT.

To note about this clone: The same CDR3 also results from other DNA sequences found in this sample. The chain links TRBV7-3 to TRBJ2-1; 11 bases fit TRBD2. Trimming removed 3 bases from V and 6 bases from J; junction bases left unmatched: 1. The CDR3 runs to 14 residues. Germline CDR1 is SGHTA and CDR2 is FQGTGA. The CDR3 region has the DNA TGTGCCAGCAGCTTCGGGACTAGCGGCAATGAGCAGTTCTTC. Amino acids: CASSFGTSGNEQFF.

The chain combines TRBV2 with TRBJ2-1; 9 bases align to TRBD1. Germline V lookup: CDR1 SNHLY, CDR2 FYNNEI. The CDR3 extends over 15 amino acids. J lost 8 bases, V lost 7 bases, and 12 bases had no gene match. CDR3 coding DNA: TGTGCCAGCATAATCCGGGACAGGGTAATTGATGAGCAGTTCTTC. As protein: CASIIRDRVIDEQFF.

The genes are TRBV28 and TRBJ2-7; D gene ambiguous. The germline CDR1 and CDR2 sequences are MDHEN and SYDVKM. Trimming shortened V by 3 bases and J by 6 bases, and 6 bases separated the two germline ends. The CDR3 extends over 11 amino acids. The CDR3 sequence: CASSLNGEQYF. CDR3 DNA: TGTGCCAGCAGTTTGAACGGCGAGCAGTACTTC.

In DNA form, the CDR3 reads TGTGCCAGCAGCTCCGCTCCCCGGGGACTACTTATGGGGGGCTACACCTTC. Protein: CASSSAPRGLLMGGYTF. The chain recombines TRBV5-4 with TRBJ1-2; a possible D gene is TRBD1 (5 bases). V was trimmed by 3 bases and J by 8 bases, leaving 26 bases between them. This CDR3 contains 17 residues. Germline CDR1 is SGHNT and CDR2 is YYREEE (reference sequence). Filled out from reference TRBV5-4 and TRBJ1-2, the complete variable domain reads ETGVTQSPTHLIKTRGQQVTLRCSSQSGHNTVSWYQQALGQGPQFIFQYYREEENGRGNFPPRFSGLQFPNYSSELNVNALELDDSALYLCASSSAPRGLLMGGYTFGSGTRLTVV.

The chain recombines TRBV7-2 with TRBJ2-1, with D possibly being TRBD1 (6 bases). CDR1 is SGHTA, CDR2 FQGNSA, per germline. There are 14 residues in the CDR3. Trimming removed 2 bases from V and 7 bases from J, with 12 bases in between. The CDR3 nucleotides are TGTGCCAGCAGCTTATCTTGGGGGCCGAATGAGCAGTTCTTC. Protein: CASSLSWGPNEQFF.

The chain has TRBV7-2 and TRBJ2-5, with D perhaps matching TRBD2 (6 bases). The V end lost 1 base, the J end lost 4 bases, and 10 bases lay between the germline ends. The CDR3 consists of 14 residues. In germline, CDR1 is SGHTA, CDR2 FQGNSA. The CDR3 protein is CASSLGLARETQYF. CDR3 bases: TGTGCCAGCAGCTTAGGGCTAGCGAGAGAGACCCAGTACTTC.

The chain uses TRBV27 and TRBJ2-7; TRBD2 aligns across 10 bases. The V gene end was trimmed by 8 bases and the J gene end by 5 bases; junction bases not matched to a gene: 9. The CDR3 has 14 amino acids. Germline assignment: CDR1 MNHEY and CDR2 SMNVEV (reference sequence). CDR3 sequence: CASVKSSGSHEQYF. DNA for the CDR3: TGTGCCAGCGTTAAGTCTAGCGGGAGCCACGAGCAGTACTTC.

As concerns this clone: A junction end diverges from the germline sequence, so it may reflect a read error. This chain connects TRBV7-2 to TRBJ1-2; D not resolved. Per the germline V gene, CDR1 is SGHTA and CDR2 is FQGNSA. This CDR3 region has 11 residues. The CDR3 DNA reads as TGTGCCAGCAGCTTAGAGCTACCACCTTCCTTC. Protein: CASSLELPPSF. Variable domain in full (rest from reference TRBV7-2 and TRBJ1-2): GAGVSQSPSNKVTEKGKDVELRCDPISGHTALYWYRQSLGQGLEFLIYFQGNSAPDKSGLPSDRFSAERTGGSVSTLTIQRTQQEDSAVYLCASSLELPPSFGSGTRLTVV.

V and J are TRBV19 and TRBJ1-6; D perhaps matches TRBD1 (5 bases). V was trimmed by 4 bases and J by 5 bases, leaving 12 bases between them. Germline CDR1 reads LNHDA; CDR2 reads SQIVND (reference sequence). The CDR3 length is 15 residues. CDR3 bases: TGTGCCAGTAGTACAGGGTTCTTGGATAATTCACCCCTCCACTTT. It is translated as CASSTGFLDNSPLHF.